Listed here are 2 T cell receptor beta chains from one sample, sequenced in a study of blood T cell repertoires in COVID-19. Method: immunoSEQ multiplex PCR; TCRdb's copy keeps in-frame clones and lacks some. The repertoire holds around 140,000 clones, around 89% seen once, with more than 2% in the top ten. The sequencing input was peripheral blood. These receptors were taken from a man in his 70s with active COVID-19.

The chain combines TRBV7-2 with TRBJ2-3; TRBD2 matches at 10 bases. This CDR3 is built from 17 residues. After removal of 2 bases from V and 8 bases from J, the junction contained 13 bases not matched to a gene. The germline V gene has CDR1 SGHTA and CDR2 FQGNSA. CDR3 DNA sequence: TGTGCCAGCAGCTTAAGGGGAGGGGCTAGCGGGAGTGGTACGCAGTATTTT. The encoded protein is CASSLRGGASGSGTQYF.

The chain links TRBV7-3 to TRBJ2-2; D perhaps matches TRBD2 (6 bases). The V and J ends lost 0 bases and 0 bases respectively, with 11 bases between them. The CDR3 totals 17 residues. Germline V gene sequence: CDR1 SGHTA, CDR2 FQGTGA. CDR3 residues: CASSLTGGRANTGELFF. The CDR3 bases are TGTGCCAGCAGCTTAACGGGGGGACGGGCGAACACCGGGGAGCTGTTTTTT. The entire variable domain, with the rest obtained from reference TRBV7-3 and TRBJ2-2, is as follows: GAGVSQTPSNKVTEKGKYVELRCDPISGHTALYWYRQSLGQGPEFLIYFQGTGAADDSGLPNDRFFAVRPEGSVSTLKIQRTERGDSAVYLCASSLTGGRANTGELFFGEGSRLTVL.